This passage covers 6 T cell receptor beta chains from one sample sequenced in a study of blood T cell repertoires in COVID-19. Profiled with immunoSEQ multiplex PCR; TCRdb holds only in-frame clones, not every one. The sample lists fewer than 400,000 clones, around 90% seen once, with 4.5% to 5.5% in the top ten. Sequenced material: PBMCs or T cells enriched from blood (not recorded which). These receptors all stem from a man in his 60s who had recovered from COVID-19.

V usage is TRBV19 and J usage is TRBJ2-2; TRBD2 matches at 7 bases. Germline CDR1 and CDR2: LNHDA and SQIVND (reference sequence). The CDR3 sequence is 17 residues long. The J segment lost 7 bases and the V segment lost 5 bases, leaving 16 bases of the junction unmatched. The chain's CDR3 is CASSLSGGGPLGGELFF. CDR3 DNA: TGTGCCAGTAGTCTCTCCGGGGGAGGGCCGCTTGGCGGGGAGCTGTTTTTT.

The rearrangement uses TRBV3-1 (or the pseudogene TRBV3-2) and TRBJ1-3; D is undetermined. The CDR3 contains 15 residues. Germline CDR1 reads LGHDT; CDR2 reads YNNKEL (reference sequence). Deletions cut 3 bases from V and 2 bases from J, with 11 bases between. CDR3 nucleotides: TGTGCCAGCAGCCAGACTAGGGTCGCTGGAAACACCATATATTTT. It encodes CASSQTRVAGNTIYF.

The J gene is TRBJ1-5, the V gene TRBV19; maybe TRBD1 (6 bases). The CDR3 contains 14 residues. The V end was cut by 4 bases, the J end by 7 bases, with 14 bases between. Germline V gene lookup returns CDR1 LNHDA and CDR2 SQIVND (reference sequence). The chain's CDR3 is CASSTQGLEQPQHF. In DNA form, the CDR3 reads TGTGCCAGTAGTACCCAGGGGTTGGAACAGCCCCAGCATTTT.

This clone was seen a single time. J is TRBJ1-6 and V is TRBV3-1 (or the pseudogene TRBV3-2), with D maybe TRBD1 (5 bases). The CDR3 totals 13 residues. Per the germline V gene, CDR1 is LGHDT and CDR2 is YNNKEL (reference sequence). The V end was cut by 3 bases, the J end by 8 bases, with 8 bases between. For the CDR3, the DNA is TGTGCCAGCAGCCATGGGGCCGATTCACCCCTCCACTTT. It codes for CASSHGADSPLHF.

This chain connects TRBV28 to TRBJ1-4, with 11 bases identical to TRBD1. There are 15 residues in the CDR3. The trim removed 6 bases at V and 7 bases at J, leaving 7 bases unmatched. CDR1 MDHEN and CDR2 SYDVKM come from the germline V gene. The CDR3 coding sequence is TGTGCCAGCAGCACAACCGGGACAGGGGGTGAAAAACTGTTTTTT. It is translated as CASSTTGTGGEKLFF.

This clone was found a few times. The chain links TRBV18 to TRBJ2-3, with D uncertain. The ends were cut back, 3 bases at V and 2 bases at J, with 12 bases in the middle. The CDR3 sequence is 15 residues long. CDR1 and CDR2 from the germline V gene are KGHSH and LQKENI. For the CDR3, the DNA is TGTGCCAGCTCACCTACCTGGTCAGACACAGATACGCAGTATTTT. Translated: CASSPTWSDTDTQYF.